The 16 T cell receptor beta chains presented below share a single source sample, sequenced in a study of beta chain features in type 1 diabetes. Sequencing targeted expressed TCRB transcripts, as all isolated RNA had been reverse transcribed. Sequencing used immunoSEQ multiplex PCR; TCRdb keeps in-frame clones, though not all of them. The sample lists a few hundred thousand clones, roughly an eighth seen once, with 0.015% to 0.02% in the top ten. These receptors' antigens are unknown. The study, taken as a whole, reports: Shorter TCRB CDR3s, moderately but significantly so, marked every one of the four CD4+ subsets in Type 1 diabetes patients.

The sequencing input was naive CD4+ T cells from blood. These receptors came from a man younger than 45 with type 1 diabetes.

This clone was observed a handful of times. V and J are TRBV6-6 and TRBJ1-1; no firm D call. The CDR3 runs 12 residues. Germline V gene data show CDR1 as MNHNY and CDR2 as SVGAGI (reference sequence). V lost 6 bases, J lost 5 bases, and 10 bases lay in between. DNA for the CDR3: TGTGCCAGCAGCACACGTCCGACTGAAGCTTTCTTT. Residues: CASSTRPTEAFF.

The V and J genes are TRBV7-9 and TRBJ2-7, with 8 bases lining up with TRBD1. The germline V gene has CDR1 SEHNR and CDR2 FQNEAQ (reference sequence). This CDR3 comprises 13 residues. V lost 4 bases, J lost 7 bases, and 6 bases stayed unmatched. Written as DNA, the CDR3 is TGTGCCAGCAGCTCAGGACAGGGCGTGGAGCAGTACTTC. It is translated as CASSSGQGVEQYF.

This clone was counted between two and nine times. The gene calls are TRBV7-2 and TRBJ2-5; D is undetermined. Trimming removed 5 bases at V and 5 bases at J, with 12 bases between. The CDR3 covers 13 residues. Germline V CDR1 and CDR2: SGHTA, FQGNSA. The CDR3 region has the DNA TGTGCCAGCAGCGTCCAGCGAATTGAGACCCAGTACTTC. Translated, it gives CASSVQRIETQYF.

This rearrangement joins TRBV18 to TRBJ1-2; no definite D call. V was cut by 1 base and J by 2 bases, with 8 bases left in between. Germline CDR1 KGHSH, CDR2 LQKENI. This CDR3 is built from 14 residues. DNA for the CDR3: TGTGCCAGCTCACCACAGACTCAGAACTATGGCTACACCTTC. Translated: CASSPQTQNYGYTF. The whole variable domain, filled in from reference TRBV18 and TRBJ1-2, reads NAGVMQNPRHLVRRRGQEARLRCSPMKGHSHVYWYRQLPEEGLKFMVYLQKENIIDESGMPKERFSAEFPKEGPSILRIQQVVRGDSAAYFCASSPQTQNYGYTFGSGTRLTVV.

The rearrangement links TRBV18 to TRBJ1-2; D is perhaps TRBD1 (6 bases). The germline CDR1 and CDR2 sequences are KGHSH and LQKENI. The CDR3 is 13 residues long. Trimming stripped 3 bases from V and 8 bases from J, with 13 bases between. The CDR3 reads CASSPRQEEGYTF. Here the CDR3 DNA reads TGTGCCAGCTCACCTCGACAGGAGGAAGGCTACACCTTC.

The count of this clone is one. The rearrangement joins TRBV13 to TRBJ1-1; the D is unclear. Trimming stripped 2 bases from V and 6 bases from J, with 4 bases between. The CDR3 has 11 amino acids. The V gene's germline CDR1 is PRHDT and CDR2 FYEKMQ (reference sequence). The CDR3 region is CASSLKPEAFF. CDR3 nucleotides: TGTGCCAGCAGCTTAAAGCCTGAAGCTTTCTTT.

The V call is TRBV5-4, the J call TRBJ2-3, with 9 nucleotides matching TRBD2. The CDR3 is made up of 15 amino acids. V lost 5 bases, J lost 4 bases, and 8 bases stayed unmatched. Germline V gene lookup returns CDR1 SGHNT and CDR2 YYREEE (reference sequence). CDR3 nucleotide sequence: TGTGCCAGCAGACCGACTAGCGGAGCCTCAGATACGCAGTATTTT. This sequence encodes CASRPTSGASDTQYF. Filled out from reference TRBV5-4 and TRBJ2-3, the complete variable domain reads ETGVTQSPTHLIKTRGQQVTLRCSSQSGHNTVSWYQQALGQGPQFIFQYYREEENGRGNFPPRFSGLQFPNYSSELNVNALELDDSALYLCASRPTSGASDTQYFGPGTRLTVL.

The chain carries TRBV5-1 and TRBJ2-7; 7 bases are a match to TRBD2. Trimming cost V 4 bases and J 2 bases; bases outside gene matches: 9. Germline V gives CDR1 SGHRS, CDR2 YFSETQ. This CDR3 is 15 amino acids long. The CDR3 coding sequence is TGCGCCAGCAGCACCTTATCCAGCGGGGCCTACGAGCAGTACTTC. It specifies CASSTLSSGAYEQYF.

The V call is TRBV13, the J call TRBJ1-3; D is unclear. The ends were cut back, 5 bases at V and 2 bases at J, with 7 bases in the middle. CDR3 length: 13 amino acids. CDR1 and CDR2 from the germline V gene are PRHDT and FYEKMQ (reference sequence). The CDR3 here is CASSASAGNTIYF. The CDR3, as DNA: TGTGCCAGCAGCGCCTCAGCTGGAAACACCATATATTTT.

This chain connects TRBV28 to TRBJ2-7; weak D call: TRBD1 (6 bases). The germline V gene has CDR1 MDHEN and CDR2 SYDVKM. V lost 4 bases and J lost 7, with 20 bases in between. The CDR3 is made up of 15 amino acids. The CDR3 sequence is CASSSDSSLPREQYF. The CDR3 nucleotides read TGTGCCAGCAGTTCGGACAGTTCCCTGCCACGGGAGCAGTACTTC.

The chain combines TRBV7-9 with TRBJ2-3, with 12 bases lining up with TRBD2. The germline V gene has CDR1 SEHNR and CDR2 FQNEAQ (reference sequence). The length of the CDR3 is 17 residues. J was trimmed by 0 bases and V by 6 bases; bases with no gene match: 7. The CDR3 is CASSLYLAGGSTDTQYF. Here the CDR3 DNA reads TGTGCCAGCAGTTTATATCTAGCGGGAGGGAGCACAGATACGCAGTATTTT.

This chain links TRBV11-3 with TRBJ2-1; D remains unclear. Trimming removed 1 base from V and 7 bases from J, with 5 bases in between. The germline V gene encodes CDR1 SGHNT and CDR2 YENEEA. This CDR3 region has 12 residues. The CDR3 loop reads CASSLAPNEQFF. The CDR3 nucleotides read TGTGCCAGCAGCTTAGCCCCAAATGAGCAGTTCTTC.

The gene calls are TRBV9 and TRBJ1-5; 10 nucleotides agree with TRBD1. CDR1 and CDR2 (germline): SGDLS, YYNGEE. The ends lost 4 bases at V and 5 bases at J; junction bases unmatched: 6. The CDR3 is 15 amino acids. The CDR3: CASSPRTGGDQPQHF. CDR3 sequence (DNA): TGTGCCAGCAGCCCCCGGACAGGGGGTGATCAGCCCCAGCATTTT.

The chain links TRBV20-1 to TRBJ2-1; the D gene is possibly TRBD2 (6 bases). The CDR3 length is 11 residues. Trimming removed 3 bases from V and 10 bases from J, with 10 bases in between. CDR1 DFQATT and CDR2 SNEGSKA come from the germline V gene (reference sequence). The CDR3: CSARTRDEQFF. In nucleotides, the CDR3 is TGCAGTGCTAGGACTAGAGACGAGCAGTTCTTC.

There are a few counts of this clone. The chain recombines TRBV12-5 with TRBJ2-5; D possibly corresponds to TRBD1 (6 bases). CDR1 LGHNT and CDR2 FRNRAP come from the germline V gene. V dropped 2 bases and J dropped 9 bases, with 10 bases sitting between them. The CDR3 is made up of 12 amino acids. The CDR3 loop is CASGLTRTAQYF. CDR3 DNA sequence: TGTGCTAGTGGTTTGACCCGGACAGCCCAGTACTTC.

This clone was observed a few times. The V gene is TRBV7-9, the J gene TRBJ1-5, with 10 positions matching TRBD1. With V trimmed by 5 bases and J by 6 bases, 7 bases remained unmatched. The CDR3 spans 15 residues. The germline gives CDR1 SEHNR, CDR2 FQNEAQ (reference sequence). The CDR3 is CASSAGTGVIQPQHF. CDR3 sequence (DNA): TGTGCCAGCAGCGCCGGGACAGGGGTGATTCAGCCCCAGCATTTT.